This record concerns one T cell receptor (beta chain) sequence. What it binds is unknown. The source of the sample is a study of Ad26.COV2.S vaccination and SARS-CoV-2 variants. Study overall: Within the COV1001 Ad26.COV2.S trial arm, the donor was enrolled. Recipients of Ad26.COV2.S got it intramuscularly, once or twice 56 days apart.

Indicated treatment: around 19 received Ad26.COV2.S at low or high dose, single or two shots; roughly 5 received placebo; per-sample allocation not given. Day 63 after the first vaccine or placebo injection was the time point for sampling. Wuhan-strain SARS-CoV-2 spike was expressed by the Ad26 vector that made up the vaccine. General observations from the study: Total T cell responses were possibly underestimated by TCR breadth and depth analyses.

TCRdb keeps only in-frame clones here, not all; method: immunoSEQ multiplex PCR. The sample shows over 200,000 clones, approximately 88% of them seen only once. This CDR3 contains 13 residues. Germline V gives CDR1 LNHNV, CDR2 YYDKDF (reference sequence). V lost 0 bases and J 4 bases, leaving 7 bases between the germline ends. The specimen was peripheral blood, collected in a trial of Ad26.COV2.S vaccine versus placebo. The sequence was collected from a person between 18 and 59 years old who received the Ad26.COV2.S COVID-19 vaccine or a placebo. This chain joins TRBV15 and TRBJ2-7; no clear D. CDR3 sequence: CATSRDGGYEQYF. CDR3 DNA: TGTGCCACCAGCAGAGATGGCGGTTACGAGCAGTACTTC.